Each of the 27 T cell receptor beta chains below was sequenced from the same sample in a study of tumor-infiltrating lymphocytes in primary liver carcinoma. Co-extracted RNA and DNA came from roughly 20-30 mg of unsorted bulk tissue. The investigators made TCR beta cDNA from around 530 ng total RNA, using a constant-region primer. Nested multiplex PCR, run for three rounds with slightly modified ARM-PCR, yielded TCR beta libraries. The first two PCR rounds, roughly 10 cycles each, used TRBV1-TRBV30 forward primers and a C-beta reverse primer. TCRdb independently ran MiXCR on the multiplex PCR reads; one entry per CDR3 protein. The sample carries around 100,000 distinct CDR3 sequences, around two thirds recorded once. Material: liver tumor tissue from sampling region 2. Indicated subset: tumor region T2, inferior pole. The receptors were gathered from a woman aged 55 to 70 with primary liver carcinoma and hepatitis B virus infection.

CDR3: CSIGGQSSDGQFF. The DNA for the CDR3 is TGCAGCATTGGGGGACAGTCCTCGGATGGGCAGTTCTTC. This chain links TRBV29-1 with TRBJ2-1, with 7 bases lining up with TRBD1. The germline V gene encodes CDR1 SQVTM and CDR2 ANQGSEA. The CDR3 consists of 13 residues. J gave up 12 bases and V 8 bases, and 16 bases lay outside the gene matches.

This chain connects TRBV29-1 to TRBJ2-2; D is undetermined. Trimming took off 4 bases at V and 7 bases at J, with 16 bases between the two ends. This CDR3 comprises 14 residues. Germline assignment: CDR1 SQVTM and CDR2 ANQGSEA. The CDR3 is CSVAGLTNSGELFF. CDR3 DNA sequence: TGCAGCGTTGCTGGTCTTACCAATAGCGGGGAGCTGTTTTTT.

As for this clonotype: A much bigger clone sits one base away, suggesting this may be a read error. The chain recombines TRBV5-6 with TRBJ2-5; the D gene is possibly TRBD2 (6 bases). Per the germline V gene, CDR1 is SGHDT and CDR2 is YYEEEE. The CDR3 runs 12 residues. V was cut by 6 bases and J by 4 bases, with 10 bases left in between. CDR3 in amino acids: CASNWRVETQYF. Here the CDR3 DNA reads TGTGCCAGCAACTGGAGGGTAGAGACCCAGTACTTC.

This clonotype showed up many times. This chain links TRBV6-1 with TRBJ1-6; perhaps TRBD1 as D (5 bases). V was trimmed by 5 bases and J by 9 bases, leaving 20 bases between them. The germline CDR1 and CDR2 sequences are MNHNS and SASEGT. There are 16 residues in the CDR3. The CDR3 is CASSPLGGRAASPLHF. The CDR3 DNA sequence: TGTGCCAGCAGTCCTTTAGGCGGCAGGGCCGCTTCACCCCTCCACTTT.

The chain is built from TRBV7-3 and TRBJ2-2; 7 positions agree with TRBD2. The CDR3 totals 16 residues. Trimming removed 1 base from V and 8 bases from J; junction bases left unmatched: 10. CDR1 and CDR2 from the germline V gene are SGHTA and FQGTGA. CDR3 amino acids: CASSLIAAAGEGELFF. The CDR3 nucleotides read TGTGCCAGCAGCTTAATTGCCGCGGCGGGGGAAGGGGAGCTGTTTTTT.

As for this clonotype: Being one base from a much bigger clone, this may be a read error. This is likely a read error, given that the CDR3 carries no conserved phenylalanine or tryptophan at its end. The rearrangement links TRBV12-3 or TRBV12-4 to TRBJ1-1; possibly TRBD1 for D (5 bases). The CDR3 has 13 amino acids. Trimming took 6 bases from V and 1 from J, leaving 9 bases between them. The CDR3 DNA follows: TGTGCCAGCAGCACGACAGAGAACACTGAAGCTTTCTCT. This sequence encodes CASSTTENTEAFS.

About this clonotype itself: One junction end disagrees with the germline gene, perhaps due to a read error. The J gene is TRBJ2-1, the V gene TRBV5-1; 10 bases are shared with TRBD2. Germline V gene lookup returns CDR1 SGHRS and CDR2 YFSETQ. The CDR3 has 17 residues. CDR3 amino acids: CASSLAKSTSGNNAQFF. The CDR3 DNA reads TGCGCCAGCAGCTTGGCGAAATCTACTAGCGGGAACAATGCGCAGTTCTTC.

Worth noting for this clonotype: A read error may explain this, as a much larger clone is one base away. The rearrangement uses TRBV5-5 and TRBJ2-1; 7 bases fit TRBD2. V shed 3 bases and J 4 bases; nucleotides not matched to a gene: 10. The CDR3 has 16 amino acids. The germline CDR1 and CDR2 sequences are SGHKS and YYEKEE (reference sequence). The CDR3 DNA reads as TGTGCCAGCAGCTCCGGACTAGTGGGAGCTTACAATGAGCAGTTCTTC. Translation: CASSSGLVGAYNEQFF.

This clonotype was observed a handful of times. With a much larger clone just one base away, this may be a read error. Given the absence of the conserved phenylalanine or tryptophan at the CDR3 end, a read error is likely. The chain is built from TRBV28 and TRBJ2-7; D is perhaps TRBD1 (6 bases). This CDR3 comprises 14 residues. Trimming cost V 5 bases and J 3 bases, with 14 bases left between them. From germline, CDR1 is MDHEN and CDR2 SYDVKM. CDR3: CASSILDRFYEQYL. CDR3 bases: TGTGCCAGCAGTATCCTGGACAGATTCTACGAGCAGTACCTC.

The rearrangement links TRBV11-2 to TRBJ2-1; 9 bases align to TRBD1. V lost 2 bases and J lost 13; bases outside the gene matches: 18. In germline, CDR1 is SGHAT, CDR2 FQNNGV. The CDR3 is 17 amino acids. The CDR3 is CASSLTNGQGYGGGQFF. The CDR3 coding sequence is TGTGCCAGCAGCTTAACCAACGGACAGGGGTACGGGGGTGGACAGTTCTTC.

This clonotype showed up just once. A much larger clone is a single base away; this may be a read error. CDR3 protein: CASSGQGAQYKKLFF. The CDR3 bases are TGTGCCAGCAGCGGGCAGGGGGCGCAGTATAAAAAACTGTTTTTT. The chain uses TRBV7-9 and TRBJ1-4; 8 bases fit TRBD1. There are 15 residues in the CDR3. The germline CDR1 and CDR2 sequences are SEHNR and FQNEAQ (reference sequence). The V and J ends lost 5 bases and 9 bases, in that order; junction bases with no gene match: 11.

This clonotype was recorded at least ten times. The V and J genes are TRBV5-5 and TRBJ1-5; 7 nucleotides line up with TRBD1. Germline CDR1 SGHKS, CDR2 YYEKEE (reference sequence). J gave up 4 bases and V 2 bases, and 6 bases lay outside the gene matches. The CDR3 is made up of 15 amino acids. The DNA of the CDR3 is TGTGCCAGCAGCTTCCGAGGACAGGAGAATCAGCCCCAGCATTTT. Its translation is CASSFRGQENQPQHF.

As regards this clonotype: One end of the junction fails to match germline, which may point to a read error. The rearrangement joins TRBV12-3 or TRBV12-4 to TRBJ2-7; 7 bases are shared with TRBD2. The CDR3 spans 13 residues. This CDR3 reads CASKAAGCYERYF. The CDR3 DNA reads TGTGCCAGCAAAGCAGCGGGATGCTACGAGCGGTACTTC.

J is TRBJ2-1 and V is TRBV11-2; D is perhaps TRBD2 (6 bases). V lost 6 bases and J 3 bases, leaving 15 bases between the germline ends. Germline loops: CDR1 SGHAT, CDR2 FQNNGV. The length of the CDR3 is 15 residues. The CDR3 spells CASSGGTVVYNEQFF. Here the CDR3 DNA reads TGTGCCAGCAGTGGCGGGACGGTGGTCTACAATGAGCAGTTCTTC. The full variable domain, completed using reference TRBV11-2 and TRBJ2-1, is EAGVAQSPRYKIIEKRQSVAFWCNPISGHATLYWYQQILGQGPKLLIQFQNNGVVDDSQLPKDRFSAERLKGVDSTLKIQPAKLEDSAVYLCASSGGTVVYNEQFFGPGTRLTVL.

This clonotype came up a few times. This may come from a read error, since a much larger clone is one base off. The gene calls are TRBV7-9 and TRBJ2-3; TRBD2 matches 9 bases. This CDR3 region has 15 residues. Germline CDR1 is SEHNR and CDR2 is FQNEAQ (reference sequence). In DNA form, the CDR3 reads TGTGCCAGCAGCACTGGACTAGCGCGCACAGATACGCGGTATTTT. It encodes CASSTGLARTDTRYF.

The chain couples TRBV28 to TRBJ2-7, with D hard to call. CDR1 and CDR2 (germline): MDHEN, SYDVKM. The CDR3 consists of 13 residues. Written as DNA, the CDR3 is TGTACCAACAGTCCACCGAGCTCCTACGAGCAGTACTTC. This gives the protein CTNSPPSSYEQYF. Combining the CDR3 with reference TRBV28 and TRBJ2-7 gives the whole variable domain DVKVTQSSRYLVKRTGEKVFLECVQDMDHENMFWYRQDPGLGLRLIYFSYDVKMKEKGDIPEGYSVSREKKERFSLILESASTNQTSMYLCTNSPPSSYEQYFGPGTRLTVT.

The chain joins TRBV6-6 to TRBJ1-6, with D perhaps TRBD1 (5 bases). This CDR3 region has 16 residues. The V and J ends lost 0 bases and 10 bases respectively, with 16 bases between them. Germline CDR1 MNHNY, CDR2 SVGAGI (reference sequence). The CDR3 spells CASSYSQETEGSPLHF. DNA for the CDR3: TGTGCCAGCAGTTACTCACAGGAGACCGAGGGATCACCCCTCCACTTT.

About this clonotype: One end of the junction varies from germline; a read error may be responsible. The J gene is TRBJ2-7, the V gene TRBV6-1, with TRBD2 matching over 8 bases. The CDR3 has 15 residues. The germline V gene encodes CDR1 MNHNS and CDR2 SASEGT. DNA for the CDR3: TGTGCCAGCAGTGATGCGAGCGGGAGCACCTACGAGCAATACTTC. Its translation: CASSDASGSTYEQYF.

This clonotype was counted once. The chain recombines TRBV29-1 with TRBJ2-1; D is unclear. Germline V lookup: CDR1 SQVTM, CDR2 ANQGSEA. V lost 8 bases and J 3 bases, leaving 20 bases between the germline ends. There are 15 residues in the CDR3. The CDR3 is CSIGSGISGYNEQFF. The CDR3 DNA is TGCAGCATTGGCAGTGGGATATCTGGCTACAATGAGCAGTTCTTC.

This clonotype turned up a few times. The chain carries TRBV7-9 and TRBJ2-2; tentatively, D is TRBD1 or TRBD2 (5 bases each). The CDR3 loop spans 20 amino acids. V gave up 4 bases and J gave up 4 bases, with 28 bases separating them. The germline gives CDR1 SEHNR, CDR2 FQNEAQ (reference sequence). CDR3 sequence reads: CASSSLRIEGRRGGTGELFF. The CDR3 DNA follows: TGTGCCAGCAGCTCCCTTAGGATTGAGGGGCGCCGAGGTGGCACCGGGGAGCTGTTTTTT. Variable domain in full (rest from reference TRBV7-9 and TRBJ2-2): DTGVSQNPRHKITKRGQNVTFRCDPISEHNRLYWYRQTLGQGPEFLTYFQNEAQLEKSRLLSDRFSAERPKGSFSTLEIQRTEQGDSAMYLCASSSLRIEGRRGGTGELFFGEGSRLTVL.

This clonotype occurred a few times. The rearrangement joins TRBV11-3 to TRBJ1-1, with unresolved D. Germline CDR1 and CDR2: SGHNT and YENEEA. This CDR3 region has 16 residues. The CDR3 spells CISSLVGEYRNTEAFF. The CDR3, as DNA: TGTATCAGCAGCTTAGTCGGGGAATATCGGAACACTGAAGCTTTCTTT.

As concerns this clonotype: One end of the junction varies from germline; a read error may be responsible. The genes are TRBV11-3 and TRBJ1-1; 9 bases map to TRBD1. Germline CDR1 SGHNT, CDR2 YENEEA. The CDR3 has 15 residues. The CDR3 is CASSLGQGATVEGSF. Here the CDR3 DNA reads TGTGCCAGCAGCCTGGGACAGGGAGCGACGGTTGAAGGTTCCTTT.

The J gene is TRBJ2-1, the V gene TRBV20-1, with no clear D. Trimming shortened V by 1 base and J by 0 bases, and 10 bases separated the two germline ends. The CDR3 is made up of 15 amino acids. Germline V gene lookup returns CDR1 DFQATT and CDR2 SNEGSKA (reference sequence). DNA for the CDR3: TGCAGTGCTAGAGTTGACCCGAGCTCCTACAATGAGCAGTTCTTC. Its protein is CSARVDPSSYNEQFF.

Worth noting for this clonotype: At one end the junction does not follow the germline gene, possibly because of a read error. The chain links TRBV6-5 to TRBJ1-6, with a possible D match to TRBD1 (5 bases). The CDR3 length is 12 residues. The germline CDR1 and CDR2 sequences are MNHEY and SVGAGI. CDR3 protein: CARSPRGVPLHF. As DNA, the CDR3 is TGCGCCAGGAGTCCCCGGGGGGTACCCCTCCACTTT.

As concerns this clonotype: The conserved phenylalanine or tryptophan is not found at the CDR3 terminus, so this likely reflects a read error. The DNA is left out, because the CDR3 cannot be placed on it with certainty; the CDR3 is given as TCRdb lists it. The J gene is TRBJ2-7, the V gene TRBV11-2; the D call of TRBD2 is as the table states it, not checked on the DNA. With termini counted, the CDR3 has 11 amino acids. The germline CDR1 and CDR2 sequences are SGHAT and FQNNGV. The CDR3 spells CVSRSASSLEY.

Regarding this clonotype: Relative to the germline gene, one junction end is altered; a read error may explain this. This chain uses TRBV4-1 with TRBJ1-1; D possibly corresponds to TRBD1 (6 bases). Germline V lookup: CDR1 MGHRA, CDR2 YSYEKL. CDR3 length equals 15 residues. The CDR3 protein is CASSQDPGTRTEAIF. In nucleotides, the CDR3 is TGCGCCAGCAGTCAAGACCCCGGGACACGTACTGAAGCTATCTTT.

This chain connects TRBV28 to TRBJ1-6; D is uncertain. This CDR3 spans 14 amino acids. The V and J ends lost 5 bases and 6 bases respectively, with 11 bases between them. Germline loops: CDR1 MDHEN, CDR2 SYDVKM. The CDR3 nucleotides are TGTGCCAGCAGTATAATATGGCGTAATTCACCCCTCCACTTT. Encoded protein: CASSIIWRNSPLHF.